This TCR beta chain was captured by sequencing in a study of blood T cell repertoires in COVID-19. As for the study in general: Sites in the United States, Italy and Spain provided acute and convalescent COVID-19 samples. The cDNA or gDNA used as material had been derived from T cells, B-cell-depleted T cells, or PBMCs.

This clone was recorded once. The same CDR3 is also encoded by other DNA sequences in this sample. Trimming pared 4 bases from V and 4 bases from J, leaving 10 bases between. This CDR3 is 12 amino acids long. Germline values: CDR1 SQVTM, CDR2 ANQGSEA. Authors' data handling: Nucleated cell counts were estimated from reference gene primer amplification. Libraries were prepared by immunoSEQ multiplex PCR; TCRdb keeps only in-frame clonotypes and omits some of them. V, J and clone size are taken as reported in that table, and D and trimming were inferred from the DNA itself. This sample yields 85,000 or so clones, of which roughly 89% are seen a single time; less than 35% belongs to the top ten.

This chain joins TRBV29-1 and TRBJ1-1; tentative D call: TRBD1 (6 bases). This receptor was obtained from a man aged 50 to 59 with active or convalescent COVID-19. The sequenced material came from peripheral blood. In DNA form, the CDR3 reads TGCAGCGTTGCACAGGGAAGCACTGAAGCTTTCTTT. This encodes CSVAQGSTEAFF.